This is a list of T cell receptor beta chains from one sample in a study of T cells in Graves' hyperthyroidism and ophthalmopathy. Each CDR3 protein gets one entry after TCRdb re-called the multiplex PCR reads with MiXCR. The data hold 300,000 to 450,000 distinct CDR3 sequences, with approximately 25% observed a single time. The sample comprised blood. All receptors derive from a man aged 50 to 59 with Graves' hyperthyroidism. CDR3s include the opening cysteine and the closing phenylalanine or tryptophan. Each record gives: J gene, D gene, V gene, clone size, CDR3 DNA, CDR3 protein. D genes are given only for firm matches. Expanded clones get a size class; other rows say once, few or many, or leave the size out.

TRBJ2-7,TRBD1,TRBV11-3,many,TGTGCCAGCAGCTTATCTAGGGGACAGGGCGAACCCTACGAGCAGTACTTC,CASSLSRGQGEPYEQYF
TRBJ2-2,-,TRBV2,-,TGTGCCAGCAGACGGGCCAGAGCCACCGGGGAGCTGTTTTTT,CASRRARATGELFF
TRBJ2-1,TRBD1,TRBV24-1,few,TGTGCCACCAGTGACCCCGGGACAGGGAGATACAATGAGCAGTTCTTC,CATSDPGTGRYNEQFF
TRBJ2-3,TRBD2,TRBV7-9,many,TGTGCCAGCAGCTCCTGGGGAGCTAGCGGGAGCACAGATACGCAGTATTTT,CASSSWGASGSTDTQYF
TRBJ1-1,-,TRBV6-5,few,TGTGCCAGCAGTTACTTGCAGGGTGAAGCTTTCTTT,CASSYLQGEAFF
TRBJ1-2,-,TRBV28,few,TGTGCCAGCAGCCCAGGGACTCCCCGAGGCGGCTACACCTTC,CASSPGTPRGGYTF
TRBJ2-7,-,TRBV7-9,many,TGTGCCAGCAGCTTAGCATGGCGGGATGGGAACAACGAGCAGTACTTC,CASSLAWRDGNNEQYF
TRBJ2-3,-,TRBV19,few,TGTGCCAGTAGTATCAGGCGGTCCGTAGACACAGATACGCAGTATTTT,CASSIRRSVDTDTQYF
TRBJ2-1,-,TRBV12-3/TRBV12-4,-,TGTGCCAGCAGACACTACAGCTCCTACAATGAGCAGTTCTTC,CASRHYSSYNEQFF
TRBJ2-7,-,TRBV7-9,-,TGTGCCAGCAGACTAGGAGGCTACGAGCAGTACTTC,CASRLGGYEQYF
TRBJ1-2,-,TRBV9,-,TGTGCCAGCAGCGTAGCTGAGGGTGGATATGGCTACACCTTC,CASSVAEGGYGYTF
TRBJ2-7,-,TRBV20-1,once,TGCAGTGCTAGAGGGACCCCCCGCTACGAGCAGTACTTC,CSARGTPRYEQYF